This entry lists 15 T cell receptor beta chains sequenced from one sample in a study of CD8 T cells in ankylosing spondylitis. Study-level results: Ankylosing spondylitis blood seemed to carry a telltale TCR beta motif made of several highly homologous variants.

Their antigen targets remain unknown. TCRdb reprocessed the 5' RACE reads with MiXCR, giving one entry per CDR3 protein. The data contain more than 500,000 distinct CDR3 sequences, approximately 5.3% of them seen just once; the ten biggest clones take up roughly 3.5%. The sample comprised blood, either unsorted or a sorted T cell fraction (not recorded which). The source of these receptors is a male donor with ankylosing spondylitis.

In its sample, this clonotype was seen many times. The rearrangement links TRBV7-9 to TRBJ2-1; D not resolved. The CDR3 covers 14 residues. Germline assignment: CDR1 SEHNR and CDR2 FQNEAQ (reference sequence). Trimming left V 5 bases short and J 14 bases short, with 22 bases between. CDR3 loop: CASSPPSRLVLEFF. The CDR3 nucleotides are TGTGCCAGCAGCCCACCCTCGAGGCTCGTTCTAGAGTTCTTC.

This clonotype was detected many times. The chain links TRBV10-3 to TRBJ2-1, with TRBD1 matching 8 bases. Germline trimming cut 7 bases from V and 6 bases from J; bases unmatched to any gene: 11. This CDR3 contains 15 residues. Germline V gene lookup returns CDR1 ENHRY and CDR2 SYGVKD. The CDR3 is CAINSPKDRGNEQFF. The CDR3 DNA is TGTGCCATCAACTCACCTAAAGACAGGGGCAATGAGCAGTTCTTC.

In its sample, this clonotype was seen a few times. V is TRBV19 and J is TRBJ2-2; D not resolved. Trimming shortened V by 7 bases and J by 0 bases, and 12 bases separated the two germline ends. CDR3 length: 15 residues. Looked up from germline, CDR1 is LNHDA and CDR2 is SQIVND (reference sequence). The CDR3 here is CASNTGPANTGELFF. DNA for the CDR3: TGTGCCAGTAATACCGGCCCTGCGAACACCGGGGAGCTGTTTTTT.

This clonotype was recorded at least ten times. The V and J genes are TRBV20-1 and TRBJ2-7; no reliable D call. The CDR3 is made up of 11 amino acids. Germline V CDR1 and CDR2: DFQATT, SNEGSKA (reference sequence). The CDR3 sequence: CSATSSYEQYF. CDR3 in DNA: TGCAGCGCAACATCTTCCTACGAGCAGTACTTC.

This clonotype was detected many times. This chain connects TRBV20-1 to TRBJ2-7, with 9 bases that match TRBD1. The CDR3 consists of 15 residues. The J segment lost 4 bases and the V segment lost 0 bases, leaving 7 bases of the junction unmatched. Germline V lookup: CDR1 DFQATT, CDR2 SNEGSKA (reference sequence). The CDR3: CSARDRGTGIYEQYF. CDR3 DNA sequence: TGCAGTGCTAGAGATCGTGGGACAGGGATTTACGAGCAGTACTTC.

This clonotype was detected many times. The V call is TRBV15, the J call TRBJ2-7, with D perhaps TRBD2 (7 bases). The germline CDR1 and CDR2 sequences are LNHNV and YYDKDF (reference sequence). This CDR3 is built from 15 residues. The V gene lost 0 bases and the J gene lost 5 bases, with 14 bases spanning the gap. CDR3: CATSRDVTGGDEQYF. DNA of the CDR3: TGTGCCACCAGCAGAGATGTGACGGGGGGCGACGAGCAGTACTTC.

This clonotype was observed many times. The gene calls are TRBV7-2 and TRBJ2-7; D might be TRBD1 (6 bases). Germline CDR1 reads SGHTA; CDR2 reads FQGNSA. V lost 5 bases, J lost 0 bases, and 14 bases lay in between. The CDR3 contains 15 residues. In DNA form, the CDR3 reads TGTGCCAGCAGCCTCCTAGGGGGTGACTCCTACGAGCAGTACTTC. Its translation is CASSLLGGDSYEQYF.

This clonotype was found many times. In DNA form, the CDR3 reads TGTGCCAGCTGCTCGACTAGCGGCTTTTACGATGAGCAGTTCTTC. Translating it yields CASCSTSGFYDEQFF. The genes are TRBV27 and TRBJ2-1; 9 bases line up with TRBD2. Germline values: CDR1 MNHEY, CDR2 SMNVEV (reference sequence). V was clipped by 8 bases and J by 8 bases; unmatched bases: 13. The CDR3 length is 15 residues.

This clonotype was seen many times. The rearrangement uses TRBV4-3 and TRBJ1-1; tentative D call: TRBD1 (5 bases). Trimming cost V 1 base and J 10 bases, with 19 bases left between them. Germline CDR1 and CDR2: LGHNA and YSLEER. CDR3 length: 15 residues. The CDR3 protein is CASSQGTGTGGSAFF. In nucleotides, the CDR3 is TGCGCCAGCAGCCAAGGAACAGGCACAGGAGGCTCAGCTTTCTTT.

This clonotype was detected ten times or more. The chain uses TRBV12-3 or TRBV12-4 and TRBJ2-1; TRBD2 might be the D (5 bases). CDR3 length: 15 residues. V lost 7 bases and J 3 bases, leaving 16 bases between the germline ends. CDR3 DNA: TGTGCCAGCACCTCGGGCGGGCCCCTCTACAATGAGCAGTTCTTC. Protein product: CASTSGGPLYNEQFF.

The rearrangement uses TRBV9 and TRBJ1-5; unclear D gene. This CDR3 is 14 amino acids long. Germline CDR1 is SGDLS and CDR2 is YYNGEE. The ends were cut back, 4 bases at V and 5 bases at J, with 13 bases in the middle. The CDR3: CASSPGYGHQPQHF. CDR3 bases: TGTGCCAGCAGCCCGGGGTACGGCCATCAGCCCCAGCATTTT.

Ten or more counts support this clonotype. This chain uses TRBV4-2 with TRBJ2-1, with 10 bases matching TRBD1. CDR1 and CDR2 from the germline V gene are LGHNA and YNFKEQ. This CDR3 contains 16 residues. With 3 bases clipped from V and 5 bases from J, the junction kept 7 bases outside the gene matches. CDR3 DNA: TGTGCCAGCAGCCACACGACAGGGGGCAGCGACAATGAGCAGTTCTTC. This gives the protein CASSHTTGGSDNEQFF.

In this sample, this clonotype turned up many times. The chain joins TRBV6-5 to TRBJ1-2; the D is unclear. CDR3 length: 14 residues. V was clipped by 0 bases and J by 5 bases, with 10 bases between them. CDR1 is MNHEY and CDR2 is SVGAGI in the germline V gene. Here the CDR3 DNA reads TGTGCCAGCAGTTACTCGACCCCGGGATATGGCTACACCTTC. Amino acid sequence: CASSYSTPGYGYTF.

The rearrangement joins TRBV4-1 to TRBJ2-6; D perhaps matches TRBD1 (6 bases). Germline V gives CDR1 MGHRA, CDR2 YSYEKL. The length of the CDR3 is 16 residues. The germline V and J ends were trimmed by 6 bases and 2 bases, with 14 bases remaining between them. CDR3 region: CASSPGAIAGANVLTF. In DNA, the CDR3 is TGCGCCAGCAGTCCAGGGGCCATAGCTGGGGCCAACGTCCTGACTTTC.

This clonotype occurred many times. The chain carries TRBV12-3 or TRBV12-4 and TRBJ1-1, with TRBD1 as a possible D gene (6 bases). CDR3 length: 14 residues. V was shortened by 6 bases and J by 5 bases, with 16 bases between the two germline ends. The CDR3 DNA is TGTGCCAGCAGCTTACAGGGAATGGGGACTGAAGCTTTCTTT. It translates to CASSLQGMGTEAFF.